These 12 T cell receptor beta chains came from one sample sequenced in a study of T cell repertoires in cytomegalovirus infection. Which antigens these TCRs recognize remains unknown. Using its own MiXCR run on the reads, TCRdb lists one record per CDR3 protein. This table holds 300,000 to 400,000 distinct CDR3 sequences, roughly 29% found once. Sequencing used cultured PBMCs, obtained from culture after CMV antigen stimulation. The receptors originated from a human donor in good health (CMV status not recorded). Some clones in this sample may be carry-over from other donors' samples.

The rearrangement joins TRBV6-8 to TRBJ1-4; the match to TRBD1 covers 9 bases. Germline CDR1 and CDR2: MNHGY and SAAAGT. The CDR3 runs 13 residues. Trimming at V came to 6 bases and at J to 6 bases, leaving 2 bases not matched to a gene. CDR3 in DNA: TGTGCCAGCAGCACAGGGGGCGATGAAAAACTGTTTTTT. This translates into CASSTGGDEKLFF.

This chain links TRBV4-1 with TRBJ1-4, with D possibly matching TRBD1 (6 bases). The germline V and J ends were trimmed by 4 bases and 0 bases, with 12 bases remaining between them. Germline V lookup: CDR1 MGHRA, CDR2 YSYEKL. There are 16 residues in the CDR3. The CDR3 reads CASSPGQTATNEKLFF. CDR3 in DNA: TGCGCCAGCAGCCCCGGACAGACTGCAACTAATGAAAAACTGTTTTTT.

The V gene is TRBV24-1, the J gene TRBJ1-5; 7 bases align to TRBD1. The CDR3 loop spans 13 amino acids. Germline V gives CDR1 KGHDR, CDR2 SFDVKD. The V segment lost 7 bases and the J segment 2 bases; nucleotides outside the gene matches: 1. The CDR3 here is CATSGTGNQPQHF. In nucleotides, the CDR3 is TGTGCCACCAGCGGGACAGGCAATCAGCCCCAGCATTTT.

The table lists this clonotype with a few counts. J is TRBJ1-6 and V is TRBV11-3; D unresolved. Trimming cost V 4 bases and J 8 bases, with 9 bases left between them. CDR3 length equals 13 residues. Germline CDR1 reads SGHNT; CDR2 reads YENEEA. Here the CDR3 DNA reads TGTGCCAGCAGCTCGTCGGGTGATTCACCCCTCCACTTT. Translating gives CASSSSGDSPLHF.

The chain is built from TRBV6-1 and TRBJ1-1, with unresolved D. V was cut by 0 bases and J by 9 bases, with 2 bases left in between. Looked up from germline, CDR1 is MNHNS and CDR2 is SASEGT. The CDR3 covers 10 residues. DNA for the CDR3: TGTGCCAGCAGTGAAGCGAAAGCTTTCTTT. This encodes CASSEAKAFF.

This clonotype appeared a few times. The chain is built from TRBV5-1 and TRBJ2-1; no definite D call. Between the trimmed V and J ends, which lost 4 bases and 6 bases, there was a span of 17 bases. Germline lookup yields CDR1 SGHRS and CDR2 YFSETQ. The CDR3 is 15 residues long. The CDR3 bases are TGCGCCAGCAGCCCCCGCGGCAGAAATCTCAATGAGCAGTTCTTC. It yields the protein CASSPRGRNLNEQFF.

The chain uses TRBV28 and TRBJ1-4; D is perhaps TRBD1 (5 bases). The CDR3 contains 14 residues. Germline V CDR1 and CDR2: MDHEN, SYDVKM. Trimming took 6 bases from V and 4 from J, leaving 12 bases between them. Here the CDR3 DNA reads TGTGCCAGCAGACCTGACAGCAGTAATGAAAAACTGTTTTTT. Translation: CASRPDSSNEKLFF.

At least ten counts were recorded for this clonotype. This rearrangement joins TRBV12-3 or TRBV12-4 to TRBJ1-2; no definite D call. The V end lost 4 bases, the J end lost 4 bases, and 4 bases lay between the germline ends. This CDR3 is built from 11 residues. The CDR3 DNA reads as TGTGCCAGCAGTTCAGGCTATGGCTACACCTTC. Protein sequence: CASSSGYGYTF.

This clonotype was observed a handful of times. The CDR3 sequence: CASSEDGGGYQETQYF. The DNA for the CDR3 is TGTGCCAGCAGCGAGGACGGGGGGGGGTACCAAGAGACCCAGTACTTC. The V and J genes are TRBV11-2 and TRBJ2-5; TRBD2 agrees at 8 bases. V shed 5 bases and J 0 bases; nucleotides not matched to a gene: 8. Germline values: CDR1 SGHAT, CDR2 FQNNGV. CDR3 length: 16 residues.

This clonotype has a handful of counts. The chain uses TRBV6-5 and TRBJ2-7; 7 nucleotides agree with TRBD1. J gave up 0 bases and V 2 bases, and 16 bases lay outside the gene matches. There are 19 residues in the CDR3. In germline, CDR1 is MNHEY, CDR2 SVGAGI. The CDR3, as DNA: TGTGCCAGCAGTTACCAGGCGCTCGTCTCGGGACAGTTCTCCTACGAGCAGTACTTC. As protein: CASSYQALVSGQFSYEQYF.

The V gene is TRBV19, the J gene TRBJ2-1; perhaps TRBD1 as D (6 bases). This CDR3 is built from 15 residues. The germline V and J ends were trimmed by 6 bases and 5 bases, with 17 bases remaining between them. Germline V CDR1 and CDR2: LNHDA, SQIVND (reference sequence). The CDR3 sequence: CASSHRANGDNEQFF. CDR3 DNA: TGTGCCAGTAGCCACAGGGCTAACGGGGACAATGAGCAGTTCTTC.

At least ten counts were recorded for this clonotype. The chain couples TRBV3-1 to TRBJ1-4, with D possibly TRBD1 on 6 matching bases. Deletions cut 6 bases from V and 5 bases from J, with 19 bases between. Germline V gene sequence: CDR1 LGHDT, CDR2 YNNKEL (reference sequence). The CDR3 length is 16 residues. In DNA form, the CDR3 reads TGTGCCAGCAGTCGTACTCCCGGGACAAAGAATGAAAAACTGTTTTTT. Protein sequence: CASSRTPGTKNEKLFF.